Following are 8 T cell receptor beta chains from one sample sequenced in a study of T cells in Graves' hyperthyroidism and ophthalmopathy. Researchers took RNA transcripts and amplified the TCR beta CDR3 regions from them. First-round RT-PCR with HTBI primers amplified the TCR CDR3 region. TCRdb re-called the multiplex PCR reads with MiXCR, one entry per CDR3 protein. Among roughly 290,000 distinct CDR3 sequences listed, over 15% were seen once. Sequencing used blood. These receptors all stem from an older woman with Graves' ophthalmopathy.

The chain couples TRBV4-3 to TRBJ2-3, with TRBD1 identical over 9 bases. Germline V gives CDR1 LGHNA, CDR2 YSLEER. The CDR3 runs to 17 residues. After removal of 2 bases from V and 4 bases from J, the junction contained 10 bases not matched to a gene. The CDR3: CASSQFYRTGEADTQYF. DNA for the CDR3: TGCGCCAGCAGCCAATTTTATAGGACAGGGGAGGCAGATACGCAGTATTTT.

In its sample, this clonotype was seen many times. This chain uses TRBV5-5 with TRBJ2-1, with D perhaps TRBD2 (6 bases). Germline V gene lookup returns CDR1 SGHKS and CDR2 YYEKEE (reference sequence). Trimming left V 3 bases short and J 4 bases short, with 8 bases between. This CDR3 spans 13 amino acids. The CDR3 spells CASSWTTYNEQFF. CDR3 nucleotides: TGTGCCAGCAGCTGGACTACATACAATGAGCAGTTCTTC.

This clonotype was counted a few times. The chain links TRBV3-1 to TRBJ2-5; the D is unclear. V was trimmed by 5 bases and J by 1 base, leaving 14 bases between them. The CDR3 loop spans 15 amino acids. CDR1 is LGHDT and CDR2 is YNNKEL in the germline V gene (reference sequence). The CDR3 loop is CASSYQGRLQETQYF. DNA for the CDR3: TGTGCCAGCAGCTATCAAGGACGGCTCCAAGAGACCCAGTACTTC.

The chain couples TRBV6-1 to TRBJ1-5, with TRBD1 identical over 7 bases. CDR3 length equals 15 residues. Trimming took 6 bases from V and 3 from J; bases not matched to a gene: 8. Germline V gene data show CDR1 as MNHNS and CDR2 as SASEGT. CDR3 protein: CASRREGAVNQPQHF. DNA of the CDR3: TGTGCCAGCAGGCGGGAGGGGGCGGTCAATCAGCCCCAGCATTTT.

Turning to this clonotype: Given a much more abundant clone one base away, this may be a read error. V is TRBV28 and J is TRBJ1-4, with 7 bases lining up with TRBD1. Per germline, CDR1 MDHEN and CDR2 SYDVKM. The CDR3 consists of 13 residues. V lost 6 bases, J lost 10 bases, and 8 bases stayed unmatched. CDR3 loop: CASSTGAPVKLFF. Written as DNA, the CDR3 is TGTGCCAGCAGCACAGGGGCTCCGGTAAAACTGTTTTTT.

This clonotype has a count of ten or more. The J gene is TRBJ2-7, the V gene TRBV7-2, with D tentatively TRBD2 (6 bases). The CDR3 loop spans 16 amino acids. Germline CDR1 reads SGHTA; CDR2 reads FQGNSA. The ends were cut back, 2 bases at V and 0 bases at J, with 14 bases in the middle. The CDR3 nucleotides read TGTGCCAGCAGCTTAAACGGGGGAGAGTACTCCTACGAGCAGTACTTC. It yields the protein CASSLNGGEYSYEQYF.

This clonotype has a count of ten or more. The rearrangement uses TRBV20-1 and TRBJ1-1, with D possibly TRBD1 on 5 matching bases. Germline assignment: CDR1 DFQATT and CDR2 SNEGSKA (reference sequence). This CDR3 has 15 amino acids. Trimming removed 1 base at V and 5 bases at J, with 17 bases between. The CDR3 region is CSARGAGYRETEAFF. CDR3 nucleotides: TGCAGTGCTAGAGGGGCAGGGTATAGAGAAACTGAAGCTTTCTTT.

The J gene is TRBJ1-4, the V gene TRBV3-1; D unclear. CDR1 is LGHDT, CDR2 YNNKEL, per germline (reference sequence). Deletions cut 0 bases from V and 12 bases from J, with 8 bases between. CDR3 length: 12 amino acids. The CDR3 sequence: CASSQEGRELFF. The DNA of the CDR3 is TGTGCCAGCAGCCAAGAGGGGAGGGAACTGTTTTTT.